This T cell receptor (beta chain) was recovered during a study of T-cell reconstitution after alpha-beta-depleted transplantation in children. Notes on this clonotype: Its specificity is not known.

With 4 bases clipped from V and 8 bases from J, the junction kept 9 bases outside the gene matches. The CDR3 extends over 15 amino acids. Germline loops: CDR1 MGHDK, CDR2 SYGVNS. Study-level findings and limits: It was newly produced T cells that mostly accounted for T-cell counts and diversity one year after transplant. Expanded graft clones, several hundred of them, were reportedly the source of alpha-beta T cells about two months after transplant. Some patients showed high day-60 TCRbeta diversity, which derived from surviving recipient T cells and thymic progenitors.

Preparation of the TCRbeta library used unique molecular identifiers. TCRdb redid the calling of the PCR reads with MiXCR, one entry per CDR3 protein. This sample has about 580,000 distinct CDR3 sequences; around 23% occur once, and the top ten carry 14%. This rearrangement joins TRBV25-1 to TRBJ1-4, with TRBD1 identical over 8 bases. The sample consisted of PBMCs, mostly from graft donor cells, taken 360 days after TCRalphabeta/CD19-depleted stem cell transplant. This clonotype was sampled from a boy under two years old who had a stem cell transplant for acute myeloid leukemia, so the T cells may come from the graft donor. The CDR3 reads CASSGTSGQGEKLFF. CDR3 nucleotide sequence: TGTGCCAGCAGTGGCACCTCCGGACAGGGAGAAAAACTGTTTTTT.